Shown below are 6 T cell receptor beta chains from a single sample sequenced in a study of cytomegalovirus exposure and HLA in healthy donors (dated by TCRdb to about 2017). The library relied on the immunoSEQ multiplex PCR assay. For the multiplex PCR, a mixture combining 60 forward primers for TCR Vbeta segments and 13 reverse primers for TCR Jbeta segments was used. Not all clones reach the TCRdb copy of this immuneACCESS table, which keeps in-frame sequences only. Checked studies attribute under half of the gap to unresolved V genes and leave the rest unexplained. A total of approximately 150,000 clones appear in this sample, 80% to 85% of them only once. The ten largest make up around 1% of the sample. The sample comprised PBMCs. These TCRs come from a man in his thirties or forties in good health and CMV-seronegative.

This chain joins TRBV5-4 and TRBJ1-2, with D possibly matching TRBD1 (5 bases). Germline V gene lookup returns CDR1 SGHNT and CDR2 YYREEE (reference sequence). V gave up 0 bases and J gave up 1 base, with 10 bases separating them. CDR3 size: 15 residues. Here the CDR3 reads CASSLANRINYGYTF. The CDR3 DNA follows: TGTGCCAGCAGCTTGGCCAACAGGATTAACTATGGCTACACCTTC.

The chain carries TRBV7-2 and TRBJ1-1; 7 bases match TRBD1. CDR1 and CDR2 from the germline V gene are SGHTA and FQGNSA. V lost 5 bases to trimming and J lost 5 bases; unmatched junction nucleotides: 8. This CDR3 is 14 amino acids long. This CDR3 reads CASSVRGLGTEAFF. CDR3 sequence (DNA): TGTGCCAGCAGCGTAAGGGGGCTTGGGACTGAAGCTTTCTTT.

This clone has a handful of counts. The chain uses TRBV7-9 and TRBJ2-1; D gene ambiguous. Germline V lookup: CDR1 SEHNR, CDR2 FQNEAQ (reference sequence). The ends were cut back, 5 bases at V and 8 bases at J, with 13 bases in the middle. This CDR3 comprises 13 residues. As DNA, the CDR3 is TGTGCCAGCAGCCCAAGCCAGGTCCATGAGCAGTTCTTC. Translating gives CASSPSQVHEQFF.

The chain links TRBV4-1 to TRBJ1-1; possibly TRBD1 for D (6 bases). Germline-derived CDR1 and CDR2 are MGHRA and YSYEKL. Trimming stripped 1 base from V and 0 bases from J, with 18 bases between. This CDR3 region has 18 residues. In nucleotides, the CDR3 is TGCGCCAGCAGCCAAGGACAAAGTTCGACAGGCATGAACACTGAAGCTTTCTTT. Translation gives CASSQGQSSTGMNTEAFF.

The gene calls are TRBV2 and TRBJ2-5; D unresolved. Germline V gives CDR1 SNHLY, CDR2 FYNNEI. The CDR3 loop spans 14 amino acids. V shed 5 bases and J shed 0 bases, with 10 bases lying between them. CDR3 sequence reads: CASSKSRNQETQYF. In DNA, the CDR3 is TGTGCCAGCAGTAAATCTAGGAACCAAGAGACCCAGTACTTC.

The chain is built from TRBV10-3 and TRBJ1-5, with D possibly matching TRBD1 (5 bases). The CDR3 covers 15 residues. CDR1 and CDR2 (germline): ENHRY, SYGVKD. The V and J ends lost 6 bases and 4 bases respectively, with 16 bases between them. This CDR3 reads CAIRGGDGENQPQHF. The DNA of the CDR3 is TGTGCCATCAGGGGGGGGGACGGGGAAAATCAGCCCCAGCATTTT.